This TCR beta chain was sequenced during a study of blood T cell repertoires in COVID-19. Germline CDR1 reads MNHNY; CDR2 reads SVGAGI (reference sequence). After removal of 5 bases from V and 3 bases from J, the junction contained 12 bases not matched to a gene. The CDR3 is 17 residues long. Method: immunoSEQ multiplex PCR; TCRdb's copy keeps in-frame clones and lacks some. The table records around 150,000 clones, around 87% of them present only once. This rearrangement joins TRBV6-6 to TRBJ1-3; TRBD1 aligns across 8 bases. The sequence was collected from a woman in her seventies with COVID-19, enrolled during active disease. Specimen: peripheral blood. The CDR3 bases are TGTGCCAGCAGTCCGGGGACAGGTCCCCTTTTTGGAAACACCATATATTTT. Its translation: CASSPGTGPLFGNTIYF.